The next 29 T cell receptor beta chains were all read from a single sample in a study of shared clonotypes between healthy human individuals. Method: immunoSEQ multiplex PCR; TCRdb's copy keeps in-frame clones and lacks some. This sample has about 600,000 clones, with about 80% found just once. The sample was PBMCs. All receptors derive from a middle-aged woman in good health. Some clones in this sample may be carry-over from other donors' samples.

The V call is TRBV7-3, the J call TRBJ2-2, with 7 positions matching TRBD1. The CDR3 covers 16 residues. Trimming cost V 4 bases and J 5 bases; bases outside gene matches: 10. Germline CDR1 and CDR2: SGHTA and FQGTGA. The CDR3 sequence: CASSSRQGASTGELFF. Written as DNA, the CDR3 is TGTGCCAGCAGCTCTCGACAGGGAGCGAGTACCGGGGAGCTGTTTTTT.

The V gene is TRBV19, the J gene TRBJ1-2, with a tentative D call TRBD1 (5 bases). Germline values: CDR1 LNHDA, CDR2 SQIVND (reference sequence). The CDR3 runs to 14 residues. V was clipped by 4 bases and J by 8 bases, with 17 bases between them. This CDR3 reads CASSTREGRGGYTF. The CDR3 coding sequence is TGTGCCAGTAGTACAAGAGAGGGGAGAGGGGGCTACACCTTC.

This clone was picked up a small number of times. J is TRBJ2-3 and V is TRBV5-4; TRBD2 aligns across 15 bases. Germline-derived CDR1 and CDR2 are SGHNT and YYREEE (reference sequence). The CDR3 has 16 amino acids. V was pared by 5 bases and J by 5 bases, with 6 bases of the junction left unmatched. For the CDR3, the DNA is TGTGCCAGCAGTTCCGGACTAGCGGGAGGGGTAGATACGCAGTATTTT. Amino acid sequence: CASSSGLAGGVDTQYF. Complete variable domain (other parts from reference TRBV5-4 and TRBJ2-3): ETGVTQSPTHLIKTRGQQVTLRCSSQSGHNTVSWYQQALGQGPQFIFQYYREEENGRGNFPPRFSGLQFPNYSSELNVNALELDDSALYLCASSSGLAGGVDTQYFGPGTRLTVL.

This clone has just a few counts. The chain links TRBV6-1 to TRBJ1-5, with D maybe TRBD1 (5 bases). CDR1 and CDR2 from the germline V gene are MNHNS and SASEGT. V dropped 8 bases and J dropped 5 bases, with 16 bases sitting between them. This CDR3 has 14 amino acids. Written as DNA, the CDR3 is TGTGCCAGCTTCCACGGGGGGGAAGATCAGCCCCAGCATTTT. Residues: CASFHGGEDQPQHF.

Comment on this clone: One end of the junction is discordant with germline, which a read error may explain. The sample holds other DNA sequences that translate to the same CDR3. The chain joins TRBV6-6 to TRBJ2-2; the D gene is possibly TRBD2 (6 bases). CDR3 length equals 14 residues. From germline, CDR1 is MNHNY and CDR2 SVGAGI (reference sequence). DNA for the CDR3: TGTGCCAGCAGGTCAGGGACTGACACCGGTGAGCTGTTTTTT. Protein product: CASRSGTDTGELFF.

CDR3 DNA sequence: TGCGCCAGCAGCTTGGACATCCGCACTGAAGCTTTCTTT. Its protein is CASSLDIRTEAFF. This rearrangement joins TRBV5-1 to TRBJ1-1; D remains ambiguous. The CDR3 consists of 13 residues. V was pared by 0 bases and J by 4 bases, with 7 bases between. The V gene's germline CDR1 is SGHRS and CDR2 YFSETQ.

The CDR3 region is CATESTYNEQFF. The DNA of the CDR3 is TGTGCCACCGAAAGCACCTACAATGAGCAGTTCTTC. This chain links TRBV6-5 with TRBJ2-1; the D is unclear. The V end was cut by 10 bases, the J end by 2 bases, with 9 bases between. The CDR3 contains 12 residues. CDR1 is MNHEY, CDR2 SVGAGI, per germline.

This clone was observed a single time. This likely reflects a read error, since a far larger clone is one base away. This chain joins TRBV5-1 and TRBJ1-2; 7 bases are shared with TRBD1. Germline-derived CDR1 and CDR2 are SGHRS and YFSETQ. The CDR3 sequence is 14 residues long. Trimming took 4 bases from V and 2 from J; bases not matched to a gene: 5. CDR3 nucleotides: TGCGCCAGCAGCCCGTGGGACAGAAACTATGGCTACACCTTC. Its translation: CASSPWDRNYGYTF.

The gene calls are TRBV6-1 and TRBJ2-7, with D possibly TRBD1 on 6 matching bases. The V gene lost 10 bases and the J gene lost 6 bases, with 19 bases spanning the gap. CDR3 length: 13 amino acids. Germline CDR1 reads MNHNS; CDR2 reads SASEGT. CDR3 nucleotide sequence: TGTGCCACTTCGGACAGTTCACCCTCCGAGCAGTACTTC. Amino acid sequence: CATSDSSPSEQYF.

The chain couples TRBV7-2 to TRBJ1-2; unclear D gene. The CDR3 is 13 residues long. Germline-derived CDR1 and CDR2 are SGHTA and FQGNSA. Trimming stripped 3 bases from V and 3 bases from J, with 8 bases between. CDR3 DNA: TGTGCCAGCAGCTTCGGAAGGGACTATGGCTACACCTTC. Its translation is CASSFGRDYGYTF. The complete variable domain, with remaining parts taken from reference TRBV7-2 and TRBJ1-2, reads GAGVSQSPSNKVTEKGKDVELRCDPISGHTALYWYRQSLGQGLEFLIYFQGNSAPDKSGLPSDRFSAERTGGSVSTLTIQRTQQEDSAVYLCASSFGRDYGYTFGSGTRLTVV.

The chain joins TRBV7-9 to TRBJ1-1; 12 bases match TRBD1. The CDR3 contains 17 residues. The germline CDR1 and CDR2 sequences are SEHNR and FQNEAQ (reference sequence). With 5 bases clipped from V and 5 bases from J, the junction kept 12 bases outside the gene matches. CDR3 sequence (DNA): TGTGCCAGCAGCCTAGGGACAGGGGGCGCAATTAGAACTGAAGCTTTCTTT. Its translation: CASSLGTGGAIRTEAFF. The variable domain in full, completed from reference TRBV7-9 and TRBJ1-1, reads DTGVSQNPRHKITKRGQNVTFRCDPISEHNRLYWYRQTLGQGPEFLTYFQNEAQLEKSRLLSDRFSAERPKGSFSTLEIQRTEQGDSAMYLCASSLGTGGAIRTEAFFGQGTRLTVV.

The CDR3 here is CASRDTGVSTDTQYF. CDR3 nucleotides: TGCGCCAGCAGGGATACAGGGGTTAGCACAGATACGCAGTATTTT. The chain carries TRBV5-1 and TRBJ2-3; 7 nucleotides line up with TRBD1. With 5 bases clipped from V and 0 bases from J, the junction kept 6 bases outside the gene matches. Germline CDR1 is SGHRS and CDR2 is YFSETQ. This CDR3 comprises 15 residues.

J is TRBJ2-2 and V is TRBV6-5; TRBD2 might be the D (6 bases). Germline CDR1 reads MNHEY; CDR2 reads SVGAGI. Between the trimmed V and J ends, which lost 6 bases and 8 bases, there was a span of 19 bases. The CDR3 spans 15 residues. The CDR3 region is CASSALGLARGELFF. DNA of the CDR3: TGTGCCAGCAGCGCCCTTGGGCTAGCGCGGGGGGAGCTGTTTTTT.

The chain employs TRBV7-2 and TRBJ1-6, with a possible D match to TRBD1 (5 bases). The CDR3 runs to 14 residues. CDR1 and CDR2 (germline): SGHTA, FQGNSA. V dropped 5 bases and J dropped 7 bases, with 12 bases sitting between them. The CDR3 DNA follows: TGTGCCAGCAGCGTCTATGCAGGGAATTCACCCCTCCACTTT. Its translation is CASSVYAGNSPLHF.

The chain carries TRBV28 and TRBJ1-1; possible D gene TRBD1, 6 bases. CDR3 size: 14 residues. CDR1 MDHEN and CDR2 SYDVKM come from the germline V gene. V lost 10 bases to trimming and J lost 10 bases, with 25 bases between them. The CDR3 nucleotides read TGTGCCACCCGAGGTGGGGGGCCTACCAAGGGAGCTTTCTTT. Its protein product is CATRGGGPTKGAFF.

This chain connects TRBV9 to TRBJ1-1, with D perhaps matching TRBD1 (5 bases). This CDR3 has 16 residues. V gave up 0 bases and J gave up 1 base, with 13 bases separating them. CDR1 SGDLS and CDR2 YYNGEE come from the germline V gene. The CDR3 loop is CASSVEGYSSNTEAFF. In DNA, the CDR3 is TGTGCCAGCAGCGTAGAGGGGTATTCTTCGAACACTGAAGCTTTCTTT.

The sample holds one count of this clone. V gene TRBV5-8 combines with J gene TRBJ1-4, with D maybe TRBD1 (5 bases). The germline V gene has CDR1 SGHTS and CDR2 YDEGEE. Trimming left V 6 bases short and J 0 bases short, with 12 bases between. This CDR3 has 15 residues. DNA of the CDR3: TGTGCCAGCAACTGGGACCGTGCAACTAATGAAAAACTGTTTTTT. This encodes CASNWDRATNEKLFF.

The V call is TRBV5-1, the J call TRBJ2-3; 10 bases fit TRBD1. The CDR3 runs to 16 residues. Germline V lookup: CDR1 SGHRS, CDR2 YFSETQ. V dropped 5 bases and J dropped 3; count of bases not matched to a gene: 9. In DNA form, the CDR3 reads TGCGCCAGCAGATCTCGACCGGGACAGGGGACAGATACGCAGTATTTT. Its protein product is CASRSRPGQGTDTQYF.

The J gene is TRBJ2-7, the V gene TRBV7-8; D uncertain. This CDR3 is 14 amino acids long. Per the germline V gene, CDR1 is SGHVS and CDR2 is FQNEAQ. The ends were cut back, 5 bases at V and 1 base at J, with 12 bases in the middle. CDR3 bases: TGTGCCAGCAGCCCCCCTGCCGGGTCCTACGAGCAGTACTTC. Protein: CASSPPAGSYEQYF.

J is TRBJ2-3 and V is TRBV7-9, with 14 positions matching TRBD2. V was pared by 5 bases and J by 6 bases, with 7 bases of the junction left unmatched. CDR1 is SEHNR, CDR2 FQNEAQ, per germline (reference sequence). The CDR3 consists of 16 residues. CDR3 region: CASSTGTSGSIDTQYF. Here the CDR3 DNA reads TGTGCCAGCAGCACCGGGACTAGCGGGAGTATTGATACGCAGTATTTT.

This clone came up once. J is TRBJ2-7 and V is TRBV18; D remains ambiguous. Germline V gene sequence: CDR1 KGHSH, CDR2 LQKENI. The CDR3 consists of 16 residues. V was cut by 3 bases and J by 0 bases, with 15 bases left in between. The CDR3 sequence: CASSPTSVGGSYEQYF. CDR3 bases: TGTGCCAGCTCACCCACTTCCGTGGGCGGCTCCTACGAGCAGTACTTC. Together with reference TRBV18 and TRBJ2-7, the CDR3 gives the full variable domain: NAGVMQNPRHLVRRRGQEARLRCSPMKGHSHVYWYRQLPEEGLKFMVYLQKENIIDESGMPKERFSAEFPKEGPSILRIQQVVRGDSAAYFCASSPTSVGGSYEQYFGPGTRLTVT.

This clone was observed many times. The sample carries other DNA sequences with the same CDR3. CDR3 sequence: CASSGRQNTEAFF. In DNA form, the CDR3 reads TGTGCCAGCAGTGGCCGACAGAACACTGAAGCTTTCTTT. The V and J genes are TRBV2 and TRBJ1-1; D is uncertain. Germline loops: CDR1 SNHLY, CDR2 FYNNEI. This CDR3 region has 13 residues. V was trimmed by 4 bases and J by 1 base, leaving 7 bases between them.

The chain links TRBV6-1 to TRBJ2-1; 13 bases are shared with TRBD2. This CDR3 is built from 17 residues. V lost 0 bases, J lost 9 bases, and 8 bases stayed unmatched. From germline, CDR1 is MNHNS and CDR2 SASEGT. CDR3 sequence: CASSEALRTSGSSEQFF. In DNA form, the CDR3 reads TGTGCCAGCAGTGAAGCTTTGAGGACTAGCGGGAGCAGTGAGCAGTTCTTC.

The chain combines TRBV5-1 with TRBJ2-7; a possible D gene is TRBD2 (5 bases). The CDR3 has 14 residues. Germline V gene data show CDR1 as SGHRS and CDR2 as YFSETQ. V was cut by 0 bases and J by 5 bases, with 12 bases left in between. The CDR3 bases are TGCGCCAGCAGCTTGGGACTTGTACTAGACGAGCAGTACTTC. Residues: CASSLGLVLDEQYF.

For the CDR3, the DNA is TGTGCCAGCAGCCAAGAGACGACAGGGCTGAATTCACCCCTCCACTTT. Its translation: CASSQETTGLNSPLHF. The rearrangement uses TRBV4-2 and TRBJ1-6; TRBD1 matches at 7 bases. From germline, CDR1 is LGHNA and CDR2 YNFKEQ. V was pared by 0 bases and J by 7 bases, with 6 bases of the junction left unmatched. CDR3 length: 16 amino acids.

Many counts were recorded for this clone. In nucleotides, the CDR3 is TGTGCCAGCAGAGTCAGGGGGGAAGGTCAGCCCCAGCATTTT. It yields the protein CASRVRGEGQPQHF. V is TRBV27 and J is TRBJ1-5; 7 bases agree with TRBD1. This CDR3 comprises 14 residues. V dropped 6 bases and J dropped 6; count of bases not matched to a gene: 8. Germline-derived CDR1 and CDR2 are MNHEY and SMNVEV (reference sequence).

This chain joins TRBV7-2 and TRBJ2-2; 7 nucleotides align to TRBD2. Germline CDR1 is SGHTA and CDR2 is FQGNSA. With 7 bases clipped from V and 2 bases from J, the junction kept 10 bases outside the gene matches. The CDR3 totals 16 residues. CDR3 protein: CASTKRVAGNTGELFF. The CDR3 DNA is TGTGCCAGCACCAAAAGGGTAGCGGGCAACACCGGGGAGCTGTTTTTT.

This clone showed up just once. The rearrangement links TRBV11-3 to TRBJ2-2; D remains ambiguous. Germline CDR1 and CDR2: SGHNT and YENEEA. Trimming removed 5 bases from V and 1 base from J, with 8 bases in between. This CDR3 is 14 amino acids long. The DNA for the CDR3 is TGTGCCAGCAGCCCCCATGGGAACACCGGGGAGCTGTTTTTT. This gives the protein CASSPHGNTGELFF.

V is TRBV28 and J is TRBJ2-1; 7 nucleotides match TRBD2. The CDR3 has 15 amino acids. In germline, CDR1 is MDHEN, CDR2 SYDVKM. J was trimmed by 0 bases and V by 7 bases; bases with no gene match: 6. The CDR3 loop reads CASTTTGGSYNEQFF. The CDR3 DNA is TGTGCCAGCACCACGACGGGGGGCTCCTACAATGAGCAGTTCTTC.